This T cell receptor beta chain was captured in a study of blood T cell repertoires in COVID-19. On the study more broadly: Specimens from acute and convalescent COVID-19 originated in the United States, Italy and Spain.

Sequenced by immunoSEQ multiplex PCR; TCRdb stores in-frame clones only, minus some. The table shows about 320,000 clones, with 89% occurring only once. Allocation to cohorts depended on clinical history reported by the participants. Cohort 3 donors counted as recovered after two negative PCRs, clearance, or resolved symptoms. With 5 bases removed from V and 1 base from J, the gap between germline ends came to 9 bases. Germline CDR1 and CDR2: SQVTM and ANQGSEA. CDR3 length equals 12 residues. The chain has TRBV29-1 and TRBJ2-7, with D perhaps TRBD1 (6 bases). Sequenced: PBMCs or T cells enriched from blood (not recorded which). This receptor was identified in a man between 60 and 75 years old who had recovered from COVID-19. The chain's CDR3 is CSVKTGSYEQYF. The CDR3 nucleotides are TGCAGCGTTAAAACAGGGTCCTACGAGCAGTACTTC.